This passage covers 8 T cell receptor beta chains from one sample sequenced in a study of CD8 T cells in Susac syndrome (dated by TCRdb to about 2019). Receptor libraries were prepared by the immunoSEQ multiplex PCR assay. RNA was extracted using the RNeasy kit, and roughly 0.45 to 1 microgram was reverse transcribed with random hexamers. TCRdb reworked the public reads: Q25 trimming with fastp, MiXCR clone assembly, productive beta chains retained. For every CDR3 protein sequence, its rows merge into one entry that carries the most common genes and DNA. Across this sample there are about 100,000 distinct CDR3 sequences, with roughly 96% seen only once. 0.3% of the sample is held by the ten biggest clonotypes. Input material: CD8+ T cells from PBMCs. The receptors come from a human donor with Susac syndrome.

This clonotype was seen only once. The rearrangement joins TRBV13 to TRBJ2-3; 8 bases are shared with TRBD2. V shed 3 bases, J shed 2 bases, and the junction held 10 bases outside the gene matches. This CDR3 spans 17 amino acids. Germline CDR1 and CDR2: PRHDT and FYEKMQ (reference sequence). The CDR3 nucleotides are TGTGCCAGCAGCTTTGGGCTAGCGGGTGCTAACACAGATACGCAGTATTTT. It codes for CASSFGLAGANTDTQYF.

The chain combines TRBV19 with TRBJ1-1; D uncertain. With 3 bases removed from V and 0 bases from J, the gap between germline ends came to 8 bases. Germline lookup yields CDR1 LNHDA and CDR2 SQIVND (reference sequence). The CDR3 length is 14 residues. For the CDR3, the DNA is TGTGCCAGTAGTATGGTTGGGTTGAACACTGAAGCTTTCTTT. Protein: CASSMVGLNTEAFF.

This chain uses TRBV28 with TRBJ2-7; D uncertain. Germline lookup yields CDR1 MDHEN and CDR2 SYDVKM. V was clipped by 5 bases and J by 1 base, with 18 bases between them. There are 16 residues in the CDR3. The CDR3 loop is CASSPPISALSYEQYF. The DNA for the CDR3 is TGTGCCAGCAGTCCCCCCATAAGCGCCCTATCCTACGAGCAGTACTTC.

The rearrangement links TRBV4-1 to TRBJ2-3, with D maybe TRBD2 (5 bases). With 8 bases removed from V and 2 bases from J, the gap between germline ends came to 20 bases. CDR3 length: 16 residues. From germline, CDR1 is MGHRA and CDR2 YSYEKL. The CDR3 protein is CASQQRPLDDTDTQYF. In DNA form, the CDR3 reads TGCGCCAGCCAGCAGCGGCCCCTCGACGACACAGATACGCAGTATTTT.

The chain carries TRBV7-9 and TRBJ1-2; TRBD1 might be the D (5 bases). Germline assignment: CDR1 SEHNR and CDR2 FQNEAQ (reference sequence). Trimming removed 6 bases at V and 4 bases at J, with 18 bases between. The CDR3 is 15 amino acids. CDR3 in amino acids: CASSPGTAVSYGYTF. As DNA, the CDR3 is TGTGCCAGCAGTCCCGGGACGGCCGTATCCTATGGCTACACCTTC. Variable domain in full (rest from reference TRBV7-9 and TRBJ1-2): DTGVSQNPRHKITKRGQNVTFRCDPISEHNRLYWYRQTLGQGPEFLTYFQNEAQLEKSRLLSDRFSAERPKGSFSTLEIQRTEQGDSAMYLCASSPGTAVSYGYTFGSGTRLTVV.

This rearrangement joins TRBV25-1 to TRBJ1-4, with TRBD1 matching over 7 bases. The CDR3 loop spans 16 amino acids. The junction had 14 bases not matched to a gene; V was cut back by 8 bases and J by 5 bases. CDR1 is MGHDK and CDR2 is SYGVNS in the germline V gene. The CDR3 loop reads CASGGTAIAQNEKLFF. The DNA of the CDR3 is TGTGCCAGCGGAGGGACAGCGATAGCTCAGAATGAAAAACTGTTTTTT.

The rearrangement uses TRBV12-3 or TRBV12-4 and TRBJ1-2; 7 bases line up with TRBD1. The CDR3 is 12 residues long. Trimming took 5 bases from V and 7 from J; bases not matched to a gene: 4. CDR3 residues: CASSAGTAGYTF. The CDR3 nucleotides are TGTGCCAGCAGTGCCGGGACAGCTGGCTACACCTTC.

CDR3: CASSLGQGGTYEQYF. CDR3 sequence (DNA): TGTGCCAGCAGCTTGGGCCAGGGGGGAACCTACGAGCAGTACTTC. The chain uses TRBV5-4 and TRBJ2-7, with a weak D call TRBD1 (7 bases). V gave up 0 bases and J gave up 2 bases, with 12 bases separating them. From germline, CDR1 is SGHNT and CDR2 YYREEE (reference sequence). This CDR3 is 15 amino acids long.